These 25 T cell receptor beta chains came from one sample sequenced in a study of blood T cell repertoires in COVID-19 (dated by TCRdb to about 2020). Library prep was done by the immunoSEQ multiplex PCR assay. Not all clones reach the TCRdb copy of this immuneACCESS table, which keeps in-frame sequences only. Checked studies attribute under half of the gap to unresolved V genes and leave the rest unexplained. This sample is represented by about 170,000 clones; 84% of them were singletons. The ten largest clones capture less than 9% of the sample. Sequences were obtained from peripheral blood. Receptor source: a man aged 35-49 years who had recovered from COVID-19.

This clone was observed a handful of times. This sequence joins TRBV20-1 and TRBJ1-2; 11 nucleotides line up with TRBD1. This CDR3 is 11 amino acids long. Germline trimming cut 6 bases from V and 8 bases from J; bases unmatched to any gene: 2. From germline, CDR1 is DFQATT and CDR2 SNEGSKA (reference sequence). The CDR3 DNA follows: TGCAGTGCCGGGACAGGGGGGGGCTACACCTTC. Translating it yields CSAGTGGGYTF.

The chain uses TRBV7-2 and TRBJ2-5; 9 nucleotides line up with TRBD1. CDR3 length equals 16 residues. The V and J ends lost 3 bases and 0 bases, in that order; junction bases with no gene match: 5. Germline V gene sequence: CDR1 SGHTA, CDR2 FQGNSA. This chain's CDR3 is CASSFGGQGNQETQYF. DNA for the CDR3: TGTGCCAGCAGCTTCGGTGGACAGGGGAACCAAGAGACCCAGTACTTC.

The chain recombines TRBV15 with TRBJ2-3; D possibly corresponds to TRBD1 (6 bases). The CDR3 has 14 residues. The germline V gene has CDR1 LNHNV and CDR2 YYDKDF (reference sequence). Trimming took off 1 base at V and 6 bases at J, with 11 bases between the two ends. Here the CDR3 DNA reads TGTGCCACCAGCAGAGCTGACAGGTTCGATACGCAGTATTTT. It yields the protein CATSRADRFDTQYF. Looking up the rest from reference TRBV15 and TRBJ2-3 gives the full variable domain: DAMVIQNPRYQVTQFGKPVTLSCSQTLNHNVMYWYQQKSSQAPKLLFHYYDKDFNNEADTPDNFQSRRPNTSFCFLDIRSPGLGDTAMYLCATSRADRFDTQYFGPGTRLTVL.

This chain uses TRBV4-1 with TRBJ2-3; 13 bases line up with TRBD2. Germline V gene lookup returns CDR1 MGHRA and CDR2 YSYEKL. V gave up 0 bases and J gave up 5 bases; unmatched junction bases: 14. The CDR3 extends over 20 amino acids. CDR3 in amino acids: CASSQDQRTSGRARVDTQYF. The CDR3 DNA reads as TGCGCCAGCAGCCAAGATCAGAGAACTAGCGGGAGGGCCAGGGTAGATACGCAGTATTTT.

This rearrangement joins TRBV19 to TRBJ1-3, with D unclear. CDR1 and CDR2 from the germline V gene are LNHDA and SQIVND (reference sequence). Trimming left V 2 bases short and J 0 bases short, with 8 bases between. The CDR3 has 15 residues. Here the CDR3 reads CASSIKRVSGNTIYF. CDR3 nucleotides: TGTGCCAGTAGTATAAAGAGGGTCTCTGGAAACACCATATATTTT.

The V gene is TRBV19, the J gene TRBJ2-7; D might be TRBD1 (8 bases). The CDR3 is 15 residues long. Germline V CDR1 and CDR2: LNHDA, SQIVND (reference sequence). V was pared by 2 bases and J by 3 bases, with 14 bases between. CDR3 protein: CASSIRNRGGYEQYF. DNA of the CDR3: TGTGCCAGTAGTATAAGAAACAGGGGGGGCTACGAGCAGTACTTC.

The chain links TRBV25-1 to TRBJ2-7; tentatively, D is TRBD2 (5 bases). The CDR3 totals 16 residues. Germline V CDR1 and CDR2: MGHDK, SYGVNS. The ends were cut back, 7 bases at V and 0 bases at J, with 19 bases in the middle. CDR3 protein: CASKGDKVGSSYEQYF. DNA of the CDR3: TGTGCCAGCAAGGGAGATAAGGTAGGTTCCTCCTACGAGCAGTACTTC.

J is TRBJ1-5 and V is TRBV7-2; the D is unclear. V was cut by 1 base and J by 2 bases, with 6 bases left in between. The CDR3 extends over 14 amino acids. Per the germline V gene, CDR1 is SGHTA and CDR2 is FQGNSA. As DNA, the CDR3 is TGTGCCAGCAGCTTAGTGAGGGGCAATCAGCCCCAGCATTTT. Protein sequence: CASSLVRGNQPQHF.

V and J are TRBV3-1 (or the pseudogene TRBV3-2) and TRBJ1-2; D may be TRBD1 (5 bases). The V gene's germline CDR1 is LGHDT and CDR2 YNNKEL (reference sequence). The CDR3 length is 15 residues. Trimming removed 1 base from V and 2 bases from J, with 11 bases in between. CDR3 sequence reads: CASSQVRGSNYGYTF. The CDR3 region has the DNA TGTGCCAGCAGCCAAGTCCGGGGGTCCAACTATGGCTACACCTTC.

The chain recombines TRBV27 with TRBJ2-7; 15 bases match TRBD2. The germline CDR1 and CDR2 sequences are MNHEY and SMNVEV (reference sequence). CDR3 length: 19 amino acids. V was clipped by 3 bases and J by 3 bases; unmatched bases: 12. CDR3 DNA sequence: TGTGCCAGCAGTTTTAAATCCGGACTAGCGGGAGGGAATTACTACGAGCAGTACTTC. Translating it yields CASSFKSGLAGGNYYEQYF.

This sequence joins TRBV6-4 and TRBJ1-6; the match to TRBD1 covers 7 bases. Germline values: CDR1 MRHNA, CDR2 SNTAGT. With V trimmed by 6 bases and J by 10 bases, 6 bases remained unmatched. The CDR3 is 13 residues long. CDR3 in DNA: TGTGCCAGCAGCTACAGGGGAAGGTCACCCCTCCACTTT. Encoded protein: CASSYRGRSPLHF.

The J gene is TRBJ2-3, the V gene TRBV6-2 or TRBV6-3; weak D call: TRBD2 (7 bases). V lost 6 bases, J lost 4 bases, and 17 bases lay in between. The germline gives CDR1 MNHEY, CDR2 SVGEGT. CDR3 length: 15 residues. The CDR3, as DNA: TGTGCCAGCAGCCTCGGCGGGGGCCCACCAGATACGCAGTATTTT. This gives the protein CASSLGGGPPDTQYF.

J is TRBJ1-2 and V is TRBV6-2 or TRBV6-3, with 9 nucleotides matching TRBD1. The V gene's germline CDR1 is MNHEY and CDR2 SVGEGT. The length of the CDR3 is 15 residues. The V gene end was trimmed by 1 base and the J gene end by 2 bases; junction bases not matched to a gene: 2. CDR3 sequence (DNA): TGTGCCAGCAGTTACTTGGGACAGGGCAACTATGGCTACACCTTC. It is translated as CASSYLGQGNYGYTF.

V usage is TRBV7-3 and J usage is TRBJ2-2, with 9 nucleotides matching TRBD1. Per the germline V gene, CDR1 is SGHTA and CDR2 is FQGTGA. V shed 2 bases, J shed 8 bases, and the junction held 3 bases outside the gene matches. CDR3 length: 14 residues. The CDR3 is CASSLAQGAGELFF. Here the CDR3 DNA reads TGTGCCAGCAGCTTAGCACAGGGGGCAGGGGAGCTGTTTTTT.

V is TRBV5-6 and J is TRBJ2-7; TRBD1 is a possible D gene (5 bases). Trimming stripped 1 base from V and 0 bases from J, with 11 bases between. The germline CDR1 and CDR2 sequences are SGHDT and YYEEEE. This CDR3 has 15 residues. CDR3 region: CASSLMDIGSYEQYF. The CDR3 DNA reads as TGTGCCAGCAGCTTGATGGACATCGGCTCCTACGAGCAGTACTTC.

The V and J genes are TRBV6-5 and TRBJ2-4, with TRBD1 matching over 11 bases. This CDR3 has 14 amino acids. Trimming cost V 4 bases and J 9 bases; bases outside gene matches: 5. Germline assignment: CDR1 MNHEY and CDR2 SVGAGI. DNA for the CDR3: TGTGCCAGCAGTTCCCGGGACAGGGGGGGCATTCAGTACTTC. Translation gives CASSSRDRGGIQYF.

This rearrangement joins TRBV4-1 to TRBJ1-2, with D possibly TRBD1 on 6 matching bases. CDR1 is MGHRA and CDR2 is YSYEKL in the germline V gene. CDR3 length equals 12 residues. Trimming took off 0 bases at V and 8 bases at J, with 7 bases between the two ends. The CDR3: CASSQDQGGYTF. The CDR3 DNA sequence: TGCGCCAGCAGCCAAGATCAGGGGGGCTACACCTTC.

V and J are TRBV11-3 and TRBJ2-7; the D gene is possibly TRBD2 (6 bases). This CDR3 is built from 15 residues. Trimming took off 4 bases at V and 4 bases at J, with 17 bases between the two ends. Germline V lookup: CDR1 SGHNT, CDR2 YENEEA. The CDR3 loop is CASSSGRGIQYEQYF. For the CDR3, the DNA is TGTGCCAGCAGCTCTGGGCGGGGAATACAATACGAGCAGTACTTC.

The chain couples TRBV2 to TRBJ2-7, with 9 bases that match TRBD1. Germline loops: CDR1 SNHLY, CDR2 FYNNEI. The CDR3 sequence is 13 residues long. V was clipped by 6 bases and J by 5 bases; unmatched bases: 5. The CDR3 sequence: CASSPRTGDEQYF. CDR3 nucleotide sequence: TGTGCCAGCAGCCCCCGGACAGGGGACGAGCAGTACTTC.

This chain's CDR3 is CASSYTGGYTEAFF. The CDR3 bases are TGTGCCAGCAGTTACACAGGGGGCTACACTGAAGCTTTCTTT. This chain uses TRBV6-2 or TRBV6-3 with TRBJ1-1, with 9 positions matching TRBD1. This CDR3 contains 14 residues. V dropped 2 bases and J dropped 3; count of bases not matched to a gene: 1. The germline gives CDR1 MNHEY, CDR2 SVGEGT.

The genes are TRBV6-5 and TRBJ2-7; 7 bases align to TRBD2. From germline, CDR1 is MNHEY and CDR2 SVGAGI. This CDR3 region has 14 residues. V lost 5 bases to trimming and J lost 1 base; unmatched junction nucleotides: 5. The CDR3 sequence is CASSPPGLSYEQYF. The CDR3 DNA is TGTGCCAGCAGTCCCCCGGGACTATCCTACGAGCAGTACTTC.

The chain combines TRBV7-9 with TRBJ2-7; TRBD1 matches at 8 bases. Germline CDR1 is SEHNR and CDR2 is FQNEAQ (reference sequence). This CDR3 contains 14 residues. V was pared by 4 bases and J by 3 bases, with 5 bases of the junction left unmatched. The DNA of the CDR3 is TGTGCCAGCAGCTCGGACAGGGAAGTCTACGAGCAGTACTTC. Translated: CASSSDREVYEQYF.

The V call is TRBV5-1, the J call TRBJ2-1; 11 bases align to TRBD2. Germline CDR1 and CDR2: SGHRS and YFSETQ. With 0 bases clipped from V and 6 bases from J, the junction kept 2 bases outside the gene matches. The CDR3 has 15 amino acids. The CDR3 DNA is TGCGCCAGCAGCTTGGGACTAGCGGGGCTCAATGAGCAGTTCTTC. This translates into CASSLGLAGLNEQFF. Full variable domain (outside the CDR3, taken from reference TRBV5-1 and TRBJ2-1): KAGVTQTPRYLIKTRGQQVTLSCSPISGHRSVSWYQQTPGQGLQFLFEYFSETQRNKGNFPGRFSGRQFSNSRSEMNVSTLELGDSALYLCASSLGLAGLNEQFFGPGTRLTVL.

This chain uses TRBV7-2 with TRBJ2-2; TRBD2 matches at 9 bases. CDR1 is SGHTA and CDR2 is FQGNSA in the germline V gene. The CDR3 is 17 amino acids. Trimming removed 8 bases from V and 0 bases from J; junction bases left unmatched: 10. CDR3: CASAGSPSGANTGELFF. In DNA, the CDR3 is TGTGCCAGCGCCGGGAGCCCTAGCGGGGCGAACACCGGGGAGCTGTTTTTT.

This clone was detected once. This rearrangement joins TRBV7-9 to TRBJ2-7; D possibly uses TRBD1 or TRBD2 (5 bases each). The CDR3 is 14 residues long. Germline CDR1 is SEHNR and CDR2 is FQNEAQ (reference sequence). V was trimmed by 5 bases and J by 0 bases, leaving 11 bases between them. The CDR3 coding sequence is TGTGCCAGCAGCATAGGGGAGAGCTCCTACGAGCAGTACTTC. It is translated as CASSIGESSYEQYF.